The clone carrying this TCR beta chain was picked up many times. The antigen is not known. TCRdb re-called the PCR reads through MiXCR. The table records 30,000 to 40,000 clones, 33% of them present only once. The germline gives CDR1 MNHNS, CDR2 SASEGT. This CDR3 region has 12 residues. V lost 8 bases to trimming and J lost 6 bases, with 14 bases between them. This sample stems from a study of metastatic and nonmetastatic thyroid tumors. Regarding the study as a whole: Reportedly, malignant thyroid tumors had significantly higher TCR beta diversity than benign nodules, in blood and tumor.

Each patient came to thyroid surgery without any prior treatment (of any kind). The clonotype was recovered from a female donor with papillary thyroid cancer or a benign thyroid nodule (not recorded which). Some clones in this sample may be carry-over from other donors' samples. The genes are TRBV6-1 and TRBJ2-7, with a tentative D call TRBD1 (5 bases). The source material was tumor tissue. The CDR3 spells CASQGYLGEQYF. The CDR3 DNA reads as TGTGCCAGCCAGGGTTATCTTGGCGAGCAGTACTTC.